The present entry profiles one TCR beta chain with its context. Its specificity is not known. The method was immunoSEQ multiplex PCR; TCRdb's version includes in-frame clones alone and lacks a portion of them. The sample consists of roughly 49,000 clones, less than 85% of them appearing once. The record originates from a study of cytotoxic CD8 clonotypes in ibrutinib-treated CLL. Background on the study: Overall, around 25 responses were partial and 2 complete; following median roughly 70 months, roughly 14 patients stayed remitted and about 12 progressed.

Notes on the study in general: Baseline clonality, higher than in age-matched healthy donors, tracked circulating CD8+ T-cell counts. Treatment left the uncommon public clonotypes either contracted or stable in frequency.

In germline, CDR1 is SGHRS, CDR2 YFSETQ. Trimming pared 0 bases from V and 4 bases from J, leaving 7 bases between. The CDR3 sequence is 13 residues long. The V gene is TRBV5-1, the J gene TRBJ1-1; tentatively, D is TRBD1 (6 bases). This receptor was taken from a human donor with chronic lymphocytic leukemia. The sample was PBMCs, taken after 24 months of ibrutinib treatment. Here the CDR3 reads CASSLAGATEAFF. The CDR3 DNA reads TGCGCCAGCAGCTTGGCAGGGGCCACTGAAGCTTTCTTT.